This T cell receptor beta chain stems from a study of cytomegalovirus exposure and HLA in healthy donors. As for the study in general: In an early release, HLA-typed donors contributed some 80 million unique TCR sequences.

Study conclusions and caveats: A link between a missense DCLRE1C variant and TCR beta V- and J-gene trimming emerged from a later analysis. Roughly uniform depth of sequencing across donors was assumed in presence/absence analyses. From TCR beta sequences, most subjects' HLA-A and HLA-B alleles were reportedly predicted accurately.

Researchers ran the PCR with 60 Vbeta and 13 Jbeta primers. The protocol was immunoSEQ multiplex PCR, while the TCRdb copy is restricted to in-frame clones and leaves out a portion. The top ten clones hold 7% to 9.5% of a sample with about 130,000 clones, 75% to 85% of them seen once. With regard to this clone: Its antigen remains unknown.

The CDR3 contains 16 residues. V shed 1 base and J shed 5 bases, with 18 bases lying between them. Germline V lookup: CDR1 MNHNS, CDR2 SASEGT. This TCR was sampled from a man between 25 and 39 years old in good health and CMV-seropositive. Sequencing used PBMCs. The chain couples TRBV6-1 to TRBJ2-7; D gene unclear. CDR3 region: CASSEVWSAGYHEQYF. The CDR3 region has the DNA TGTGCCAGCAGTGAAGTTTGGTCGGCAGGTTACCACGAGCAGTACTTC.